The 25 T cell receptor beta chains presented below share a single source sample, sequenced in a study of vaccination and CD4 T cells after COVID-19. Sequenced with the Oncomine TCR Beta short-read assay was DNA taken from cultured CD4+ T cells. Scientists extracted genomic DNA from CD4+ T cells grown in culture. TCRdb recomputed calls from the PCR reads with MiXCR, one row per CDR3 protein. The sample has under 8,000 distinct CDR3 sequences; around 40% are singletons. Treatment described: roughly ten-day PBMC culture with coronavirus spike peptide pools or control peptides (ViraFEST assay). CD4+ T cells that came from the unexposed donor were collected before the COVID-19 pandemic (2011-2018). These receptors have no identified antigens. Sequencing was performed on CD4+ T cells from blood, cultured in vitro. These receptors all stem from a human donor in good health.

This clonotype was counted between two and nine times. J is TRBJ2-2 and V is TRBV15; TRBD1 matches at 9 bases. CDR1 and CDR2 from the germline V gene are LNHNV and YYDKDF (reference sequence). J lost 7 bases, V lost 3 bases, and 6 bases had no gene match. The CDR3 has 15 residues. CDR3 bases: TGTGCCACCAGCAGCGGGGGGACAGGGATCGGGGAGCTGTTTTTT. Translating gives CATSSGGTGIGELFF.

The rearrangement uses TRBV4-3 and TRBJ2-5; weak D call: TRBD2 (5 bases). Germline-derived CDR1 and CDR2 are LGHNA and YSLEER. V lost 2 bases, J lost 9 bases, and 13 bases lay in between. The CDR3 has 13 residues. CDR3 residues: CASSQSPASPQYF. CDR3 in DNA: TGCGCCAGCAGCCAATCTCCCGCTAGCCCCCAGTACTTC.

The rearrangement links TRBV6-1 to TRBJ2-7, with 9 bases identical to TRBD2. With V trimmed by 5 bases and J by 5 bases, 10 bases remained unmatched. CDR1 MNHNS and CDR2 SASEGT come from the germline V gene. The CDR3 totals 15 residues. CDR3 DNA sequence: TGTGCCAGCAGTATACGTGGAGCGGGAGGCCACGAGCAGTACTTC. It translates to CASSIRGAGGHEQYF.

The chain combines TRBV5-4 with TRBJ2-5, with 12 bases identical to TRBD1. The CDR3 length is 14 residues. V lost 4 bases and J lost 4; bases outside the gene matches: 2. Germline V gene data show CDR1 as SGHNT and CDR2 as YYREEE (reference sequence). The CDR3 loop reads CASSGDRGRETQYF. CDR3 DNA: TGTGCCAGCAGCGGGGACAGGGGGCGAGAGACCCAGTACTTC.

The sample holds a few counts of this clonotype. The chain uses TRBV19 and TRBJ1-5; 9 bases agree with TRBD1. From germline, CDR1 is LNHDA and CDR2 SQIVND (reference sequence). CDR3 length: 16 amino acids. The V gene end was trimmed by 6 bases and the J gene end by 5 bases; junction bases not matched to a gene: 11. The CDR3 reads CASSPINRGHYQPQHF. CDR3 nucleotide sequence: TGTGCCAGTAGCCCGATCAACAGGGGGCACTATCAGCCCCAGCATTTT.

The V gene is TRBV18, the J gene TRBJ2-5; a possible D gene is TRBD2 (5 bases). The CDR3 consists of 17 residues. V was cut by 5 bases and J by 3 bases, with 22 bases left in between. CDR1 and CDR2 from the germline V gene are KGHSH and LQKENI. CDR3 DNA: TGTGCCAGCTCAACATTTACCCGGGAACTAATGAAAGAGACCCAGTACTTC. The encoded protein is CASSTFTRELMKETQYF.

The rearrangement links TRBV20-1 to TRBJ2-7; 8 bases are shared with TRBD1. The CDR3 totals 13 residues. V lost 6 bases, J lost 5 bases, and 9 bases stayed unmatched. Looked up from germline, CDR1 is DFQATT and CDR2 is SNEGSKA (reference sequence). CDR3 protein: CSAPMTGVNEQYF. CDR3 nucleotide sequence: TGCAGTGCCCCGATGACAGGGGTGAACGAGCAGTACTTC.

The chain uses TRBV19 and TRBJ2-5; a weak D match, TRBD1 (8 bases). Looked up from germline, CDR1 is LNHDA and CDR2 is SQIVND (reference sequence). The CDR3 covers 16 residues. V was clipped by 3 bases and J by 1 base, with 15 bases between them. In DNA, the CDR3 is TGTGCCAGTAGTATTGGGACAGGCGGGGGCCAAGAGACCCAGTACTTC. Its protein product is CASSIGTGGGQETQYF.

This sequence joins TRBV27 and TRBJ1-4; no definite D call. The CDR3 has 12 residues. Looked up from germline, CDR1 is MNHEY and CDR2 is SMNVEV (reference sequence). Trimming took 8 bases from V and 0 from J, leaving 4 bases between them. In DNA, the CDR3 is TGTGCCAGCTGGCCAACTAATGAAAAACTGTTTTTT. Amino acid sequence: CASWPTNEKLFF.

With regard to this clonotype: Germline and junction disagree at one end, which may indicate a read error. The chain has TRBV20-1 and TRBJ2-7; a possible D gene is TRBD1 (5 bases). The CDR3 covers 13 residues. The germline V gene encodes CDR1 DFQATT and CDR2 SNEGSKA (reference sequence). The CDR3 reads CGAVPQVSYEQYF. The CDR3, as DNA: TGCGGTGCCGTACCACAGGTTTCCTACGAGCAGTACTTC.

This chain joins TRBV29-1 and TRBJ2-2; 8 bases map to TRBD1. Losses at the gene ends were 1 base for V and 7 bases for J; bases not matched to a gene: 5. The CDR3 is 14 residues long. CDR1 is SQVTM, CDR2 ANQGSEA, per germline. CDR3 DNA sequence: TGCAGCGTTGAAGGGACAGGGTCCATCGGGGAGCTGTTTTTT. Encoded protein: CSVEGTGSIGELFF.

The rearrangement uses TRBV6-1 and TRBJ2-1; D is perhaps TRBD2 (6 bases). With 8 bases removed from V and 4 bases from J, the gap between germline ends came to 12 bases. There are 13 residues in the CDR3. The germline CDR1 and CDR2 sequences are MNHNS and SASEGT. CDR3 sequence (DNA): TGTGCCAGCTCGCTAGCGTCTTACAATGAGCAGTTCTTC. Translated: CASSLASYNEQFF.

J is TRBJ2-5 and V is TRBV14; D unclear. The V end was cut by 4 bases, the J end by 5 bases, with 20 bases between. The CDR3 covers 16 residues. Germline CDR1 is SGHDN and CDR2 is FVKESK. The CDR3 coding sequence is TGTGCCAGCAGCCCGGGCCCAGAGGTGTGGTTGGAGACCCAGTACTTC. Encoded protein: CASSPGPEVWLETQYF. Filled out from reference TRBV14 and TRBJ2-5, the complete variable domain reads EAGVTQFPSHSVIEKGQTVTLRCDPISGHDNLYWYRRVMGKEIKFLLHFVKESKQDESGMPNNRFLAERTGGTYSTLKVQPAELEDSGVYFCASSPGPEVWLETQYFGPGTRLLVL.

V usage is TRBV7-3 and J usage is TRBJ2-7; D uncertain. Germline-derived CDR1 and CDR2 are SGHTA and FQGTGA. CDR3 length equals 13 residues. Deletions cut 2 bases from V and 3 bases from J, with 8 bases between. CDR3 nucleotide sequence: TGTGCCAGCAGCTTACAGCCTGGCTACGAGCAGTACTTC. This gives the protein CASSLQPGYEQYF.

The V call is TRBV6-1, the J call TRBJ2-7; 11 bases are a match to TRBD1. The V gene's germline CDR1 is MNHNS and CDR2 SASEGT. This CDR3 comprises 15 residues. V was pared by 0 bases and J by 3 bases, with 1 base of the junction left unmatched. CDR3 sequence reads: CASSEAGTGGYEQYF. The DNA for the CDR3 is TGTGCCAGCAGTGAAGCGGGGACAGGGGGCTACGAGCAGTACTTC.

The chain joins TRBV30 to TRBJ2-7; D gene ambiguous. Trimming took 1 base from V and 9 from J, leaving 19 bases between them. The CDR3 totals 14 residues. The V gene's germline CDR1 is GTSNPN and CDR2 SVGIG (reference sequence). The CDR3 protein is CAWSAPRTGPRQYF. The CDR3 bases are TGTGCCTGGAGTGCCCCTAGGACCGGCCCACGGCAGTACTTC.

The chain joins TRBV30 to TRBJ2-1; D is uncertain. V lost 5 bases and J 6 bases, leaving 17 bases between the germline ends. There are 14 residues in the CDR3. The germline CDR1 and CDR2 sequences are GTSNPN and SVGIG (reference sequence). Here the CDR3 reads CAWGTRPLANEQFF. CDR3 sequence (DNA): TGTGCCTGGGGAACCAGGCCGTTAGCCAATGAGCAGTTCTTC.

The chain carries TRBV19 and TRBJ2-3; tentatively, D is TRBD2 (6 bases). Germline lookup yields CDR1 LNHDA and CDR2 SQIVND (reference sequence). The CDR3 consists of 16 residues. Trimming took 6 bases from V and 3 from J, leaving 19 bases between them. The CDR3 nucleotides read TGTGCCAGTAGGCGATCGGGAGTCGTGAGGACAGATACGCAGTATTTT. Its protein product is CASRRSGVVRTDTQYF.

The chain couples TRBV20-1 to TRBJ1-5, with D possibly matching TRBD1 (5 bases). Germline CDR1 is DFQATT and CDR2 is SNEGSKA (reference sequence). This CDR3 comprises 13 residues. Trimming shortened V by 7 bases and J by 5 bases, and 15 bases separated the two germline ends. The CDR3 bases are TGCAGTGTCTCGGACACTTCCTATCAGCCCCAGCATTTT. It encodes CSVSDTSYQPQHF.

The CDR3 DNA reads as TGTGCCAGCAGTGTCTTGAACACTGAAGCTTTCTTT. Its translation: CASSVLNTEAFF. The rearrangement joins TRBV28 to TRBJ1-1; D gene ambiguous. This CDR3 contains 12 residues. Looked up from germline, CDR1 is MDHEN and CDR2 is SYDVKM. The V and J ends lost 5 bases and 0 bases respectively, with 4 bases between them.

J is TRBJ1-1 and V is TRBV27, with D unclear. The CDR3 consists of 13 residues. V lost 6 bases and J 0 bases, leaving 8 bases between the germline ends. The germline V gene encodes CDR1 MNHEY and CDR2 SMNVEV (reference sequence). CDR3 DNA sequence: TGTGCCAGCAGGACGCAGGTGAACACTGAAGCTTTCTTT. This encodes CASRTQVNTEAFF.

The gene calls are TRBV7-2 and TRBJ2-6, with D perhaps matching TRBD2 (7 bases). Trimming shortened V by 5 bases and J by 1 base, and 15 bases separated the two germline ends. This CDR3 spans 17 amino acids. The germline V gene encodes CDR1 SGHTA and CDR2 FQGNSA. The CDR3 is CASSPRGGGSGANVLTF. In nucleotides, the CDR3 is TGTGCCAGCAGCCCACGAGGGGGAGGGTCTGGGGCCAACGTCCTGACTTTC.

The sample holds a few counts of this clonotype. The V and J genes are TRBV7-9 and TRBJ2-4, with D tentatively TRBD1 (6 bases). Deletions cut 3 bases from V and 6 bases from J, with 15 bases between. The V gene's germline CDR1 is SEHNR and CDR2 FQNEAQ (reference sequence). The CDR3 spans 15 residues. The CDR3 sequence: CASSFVQGLGNIQYF. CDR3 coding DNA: TGTGCCAGCAGCTTTGTGCAGGGGTTGGGAAACATTCAGTACTTC.

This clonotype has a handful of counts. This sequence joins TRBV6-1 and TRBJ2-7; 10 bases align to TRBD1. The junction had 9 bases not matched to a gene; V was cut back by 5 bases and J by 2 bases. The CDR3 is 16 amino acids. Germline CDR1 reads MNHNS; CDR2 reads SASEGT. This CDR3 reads CASSPDRGLIAYEQYF. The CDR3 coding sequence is TGTGCCAGCAGTCCCGACAGGGGGCTAATCGCCTACGAGCAGTACTTC.

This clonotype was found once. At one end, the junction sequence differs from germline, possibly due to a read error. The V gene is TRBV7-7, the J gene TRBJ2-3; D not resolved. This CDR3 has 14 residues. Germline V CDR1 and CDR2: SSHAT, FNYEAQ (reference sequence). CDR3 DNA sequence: TGTGCTAGCAGCTTAGGGCTCGCTAGGGATACGCAGTATTTT. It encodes CASSLGLARDTQYF. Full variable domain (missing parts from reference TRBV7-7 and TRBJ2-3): GAGVSQSPRYKVTKRGQDVTLRCDPISSHATLYWYQQALGQGPEFLTYFNYEAQPDKSGLPSDRFSAERPEGSISTLTIQRTEQRDSAMYRCASSLGLARDTQYFGPGTRLTVL.